Sequencing of this TCR beta chain was carried out in a study of PD-L1 blockade in urothelial cancer. Only in-frame clones appear in the TCRdb table, and some are missing; sequencing was by immunoSEQ multiplex PCR. This sample has 1,500 to 2,000 clones, with around 32% found just once. The clonotype originates from a woman aged 55-70 years with urothelial cancer. The input for sequencing was tumor tissue, taken before atezolizumab (anti-PD-L1) treatment.

CDR3 sequence reads: CASSLQGLAGNEQFF. CDR3 bases: TGTGCCAGCAGCTTACAGGGGCTGGCGGGGAATGAGCAGTTCTTC. This rearrangement joins TRBV11-3 to TRBJ2-1, with D possibly being TRBD1 or TRBD2 (6 bases each). Germline CDR1 is SGHNT and CDR2 is YENEEA. The length of the CDR3 is 15 residues. V lost 2 bases and J lost 7, with 15 bases in between.